This TCR beta chain was obtained from a study of blood T cells in healthy people across ages. Study-level points and caveats: Significant beta diversity loss was already apparent by age approximately 38, declining roughly linearly. In long-lived donors, naive CD4+ cell counts and diversity exceeded those of aged donors. Correlation between TCR beta diversity and naive T cell percentage was strong.

Of note for this clonotype: The antigen is not known. A junction boundary mismatches the germline segment, possibly from a read error.

The CDR3 extends over 13 amino acids. Extraction of total RNA produced a minimum of 5 micrograms from each sample. A sample-barcoded 5' primer and a J-beta primer mix were used in a second PCR of roughly 7 to 11 cycles. A single record per CDR3 protein comes from TCRdb applying MiXCR to the 5' RACE reads. The sample includes over 600,000 distinct CDR3 sequences, 45% to 70% of them seen just once. The chain has TRBV12-3 or TRBV12-4 and TRBJ2-5; no reliable D call. Sample: blood. The source is a man aged 35-49 years in good health. Written as DNA, the CDR3 is TGTGCCAGCAGTCCAGACTCGCAAGAGCCCCAGTACTTC. Amino acids: CASSPDSQEPQYF.